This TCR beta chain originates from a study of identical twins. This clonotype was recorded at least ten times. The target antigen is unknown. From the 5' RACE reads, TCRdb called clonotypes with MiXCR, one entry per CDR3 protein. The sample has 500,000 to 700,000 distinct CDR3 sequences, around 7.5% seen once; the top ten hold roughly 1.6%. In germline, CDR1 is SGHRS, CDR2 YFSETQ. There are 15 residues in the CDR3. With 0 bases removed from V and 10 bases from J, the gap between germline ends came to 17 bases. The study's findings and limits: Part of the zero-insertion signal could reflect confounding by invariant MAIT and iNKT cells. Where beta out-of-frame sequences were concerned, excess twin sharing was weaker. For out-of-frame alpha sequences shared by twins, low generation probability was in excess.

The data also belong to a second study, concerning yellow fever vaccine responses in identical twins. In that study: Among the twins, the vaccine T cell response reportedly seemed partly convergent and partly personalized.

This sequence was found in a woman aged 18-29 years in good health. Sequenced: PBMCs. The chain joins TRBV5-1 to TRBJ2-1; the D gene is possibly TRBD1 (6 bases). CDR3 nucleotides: TGCGCCAGCAGCTTGGGGGGGACATTCAAGGAGGAGCAGTTCTTC. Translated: CASSLGGTFKEEQFF.